The next 22 T cell receptor beta chains were all read from a single sample in a study of cytotoxic CD8 clonotypes in ibrutinib-treated CLL. The table came from immunoSEQ multiplex PCR; TCRdb's copy has only in-frame clones and leaves some out. The sample holds about 68,000 clones; approximately 70% are singletons and the top ten take roughly 6%. This sample comprised PBMCs, obtained after 12 months of ibrutinib treatment. Receptors were obtained from a human donor with chronic lymphocytic leukemia.

The table lists this clone with a count of one. This chain connects TRBV2 to TRBJ1-1; 9 bases fit TRBD1. Germline V lookup: CDR1 SNHLY, CDR2 FYNNEI. The ends lost 3 bases at V and 6 bases at J; junction bases unmatched: 8. This CDR3 comprises 15 residues. CDR3 loop: CASSEGTGTNSEAFF. In DNA, the CDR3 is TGTGCCAGCAGTGAGGGGACAGGGACAAACTCTGAAGCTTTCTTT.

This chain connects TRBV11-2 to TRBJ1-2, with D hard to call. Germline V gene sequence: CDR1 SGHAT, CDR2 FQNNGV. The V end lost 2 bases, the J end lost 3 bases, and 16 bases lay between the germline ends. This CDR3 spans 16 amino acids. CDR3 amino acids: CASSLISGGKDYGYTF. In nucleotides, the CDR3 is TGTGCCAGCAGCTTAATAAGCGGAGGGAAGGACTATGGCTACACCTTC.

The rearrangement uses TRBV5-1 and TRBJ1-2; D possibly corresponds to TRBD1 (5 bases). Germline CDR1 SGHRS, CDR2 YFSETQ. CDR3 length: 16 amino acids. Trimming cost V 4 bases and J 2 bases, with 18 bases left between them. The CDR3 coding sequence is TGCGCCAGCAGCGTGGATCAGGGTTCCCCAAACTATGGCTACACCTTC. As protein: CASSVDQGSPNYGYTF.

The gene calls are TRBV7-2 and TRBJ2-7; 8 nucleotides agree with TRBD1. J gave up 7 bases and V 5 bases, and 16 bases lay outside the gene matches. CDR1 and CDR2 (germline): SGHTA, FQGNSA. The CDR3 consists of 16 residues. CDR3 nucleotide sequence: TGTGCCAGCAGCCCAGGTTCAGGCAGGGGGCAACGGGAGCAGTACTTC. Its protein product is CASSPGSGRGQREQYF.

Only a few counts were recorded for this clone. The chain uses TRBV6-4 and TRBJ2-2; D is ambiguous. Looked up from germline, CDR1 is MRHNA and CDR2 is SNTAGT. The CDR3 totals 14 residues. V was shortened by 3 bases and J by 3 bases, with 8 bases between the two germline ends. CDR3 sequence reads: CASSELSDTGELFF. The CDR3 bases are TGTGCCAGCAGTGAACTGTCGGACACCGGGGAGCTGTTTTTT.

This clone has just a few counts. The V call is TRBV27, the J call TRBJ2-1; no definite D call. CDR3 length: 14 amino acids. The V end lost 6 bases, the J end lost 10 bases, and 19 bases lay between the germline ends. CDR1 MNHEY and CDR2 SMNVEV come from the germline V gene (reference sequence). The CDR3 spells CASSRLDSRGEQFF. The DNA for the CDR3 is TGTGCCAGCAGCCGACTCGACTCGAGAGGAGAGCAGTTCTTC.

This clone was found many times. J is TRBJ1-1 and V is TRBV9, with D possibly TRBD1 on 5 matching bases. This CDR3 region has 15 residues. Deletions cut 2 bases from V and 3 bases from J, with 14 bases between. Germline CDR1 reads SGDLS; CDR2 reads YYNGEE. This CDR3 is CASSVHEGGDTEAFF. In DNA, the CDR3 is TGTGCCAGCAGCGTCCACGAGGGAGGGGACACTGAAGCTTTCTTT. The full variable domain, completed using reference TRBV9 and TRBJ1-1, is DSGVTQTPKHLITATGQRVTLRCSPRSGDLSVYWYQQSLDQGLQFLIQYYNGEERAKGNILERFSAQQFPDLHSELNLSSLELGDSALYFCASSVHEGGDTEAFFGQGTRLTVV.

This clone was observed a handful of times. The chain joins TRBV7-7 to TRBJ2-2; 8 bases agree with TRBD2. V shed 3 bases and J 5 bases; nucleotides not matched to a gene: 5. The V gene's germline CDR1 is SSHAT and CDR2 FNYEAQ (reference sequence). There are 15 residues in the CDR3. The CDR3 DNA reads as TGTGCCAGCAGCTTTGCGGGGGGAGGAACCGGGGAGCTGTTTTTT. Encoded protein: CASSFAGGGTGELFF.

The V and J genes are TRBV29-1 and TRBJ1-4; TRBD1 is a possible D gene (5 bases). Germline values: CDR1 SQVTM, CDR2 ANQGSEA. Trimming took off 6 bases at V and 2 bases at J, with 13 bases between the two ends. There are 14 residues in the CDR3. The DNA of the CDR3 is TGCAGCGTAACCCCCGGGGGGACTAATGAAAAACTGTTTTTT. As protein: CSVTPGGTNEKLFF.

This clone showed up just once. The J gene is TRBJ2-2, the V gene TRBV1; TRBD1 is the table's D call and was not checked against the DNA. TRBV1 corresponds to a pseudogene. This CDR3 contains 15 residues. CDR3: CTSSPGVLVTGELFF. The CDR3 DNA follows: TGCACCAGCAGCCCAGGGGTTTTGGTCACCGGGGAGCTGTTTTTT.

The chain combines TRBV19 with TRBJ1-2; D may be TRBD1 (5 bases). The germline gives CDR1 LNHDA, CDR2 SQIVND (reference sequence). Trimming left V 5 bases short and J 6 bases short, with 19 bases between. The CDR3 length is 15 residues. The CDR3 DNA reads TGTGCCAGTAGTGCCCGTTCGTGGGGGACGGATGGCTACACCTTC. Translating it yields CASSARSWGTDGYTF.

A few counts support this clone. The chain employs TRBV14 and TRBJ2-2; no clear D gene. Germline lookup yields CDR1 SGHDN and CDR2 FVKESK. The CDR3 totals 14 residues. Deletions cut 4 bases from V and 6 bases from J, with 12 bases between. The CDR3 DNA follows: TGTGCCAGCAGCCGAAATCTAGGGCCCGGGGAGCTGTTTTTT. It is translated as CASSRNLGPGELFF.

This chain uses TRBV4-1 with TRBJ1-1, with 8 bases aligning to TRBD1. The V segment lost 2 bases and the J segment 8 bases; nucleotides outside the gene matches: 10. The CDR3 is made up of 15 amino acids. Germline CDR1 and CDR2: MGHRA and YSYEKL. This CDR3 is CASSQRQGSGAEAFF. For the CDR3, the DNA is TGCGCCAGCAGCCAAAGACAGGGGAGTGGGGCGGAAGCTTTCTTT.

This clone was seen only a few times. The V gene is TRBV29-1, the J gene TRBJ2-1; D remains unclear. The V and J ends lost 4 bases and 7 bases respectively, with 8 bases between them. The germline V gene encodes CDR1 SQVTM and CDR2 ANQGSEA. CDR3 length: 11 amino acids. CDR3 nucleotide sequence: TGCAGCGTTGGGCAGATGAATGAGCAGTTCTTC. Amino acids: CSVGQMNEQFF.

This clone was seen a few times. V is TRBV7-2 and J is TRBJ2-7; D is perhaps TRBD2 (6 bases). The CDR3 covers 13 residues. The germline V gene encodes CDR1 SGHTA and CDR2 FQGNSA. Between the trimmed V and J ends, which lost 6 bases and 5 bases, there was a span of 14 bases. In DNA, the CDR3 is TGTGCCAGCAGTCCCGTGCAGCGGGACGAGCAGTACTTC. Translating gives CASSPVQRDEQYF.

The CDR3: CASSPRWSGRSSYEQYF. The DNA for the CDR3 is TGTGCCAGTAGTCCTCGTTGGTCCGGGAGGAGCTCCTACGAGCAGTACTTC. The chain is built from TRBV19 and TRBJ2-7; TRBD2 matches at 7 bases. This CDR3 spans 17 amino acids. V was pared by 5 bases and J by 0 bases, with 13 bases of the junction left unmatched. Germline V lookup: CDR1 LNHDA, CDR2 SQIVND (reference sequence).

The chain has TRBV7-6 and TRBJ1-3; D gene ambiguous. The CDR3 covers 14 residues. Trimming pared 7 bases from V and 0 bases from J, leaving 10 bases between. Germline V lookup: CDR1 SGHVS, CDR2 FNYEAQ. The CDR3 here is CASIPFDSGNTIYF. In nucleotides, the CDR3 is TGTGCCAGCATCCCTTTCGACTCTGGAAACACCATATATTTT. Looking up the rest from reference TRBV7-6 and TRBJ1-3 gives the full variable domain: GAGVSQSPRYKVTKRGQDVALRCDPISGHVSLYWYRQALGQGPEFLTYFNYEAQQDKSGLPNDRFSAERPEGSISTLTIQRTEQRDSAMYRCASIPFDSGNTIYFGEGSWLTVV.

The chain uses TRBV7-9 and TRBJ1-4, with D tentatively TRBD1 (6 bases). Germline V lookup: CDR1 SEHNR, CDR2 FQNEAQ (reference sequence). V was trimmed by 0 bases and J by 0 bases, leaving 14 bases between them. The CDR3 loop spans 18 amino acids. CDR3 in DNA: TGTGCCAGCAGCTTAGCGCTAGGGGGGTTAACAACTAATGAAAAACTGTTTTTT. Residues: CASSLALGGLTTNEKLFF.

The gene calls are TRBV28 and TRBJ1-1, with D possibly matching TRBD1 (5 bases). There are 14 residues in the CDR3. V shed 8 bases and J shed 0 bases, with 13 bases lying between them. Germline V gene sequence: CDR1 MDHEN, CDR2 SYDVKM. CDR3 residues: CASRVGGLNTEAFF. CDR3 coding DNA: TGTGCCAGCCGAGTGGGGGGTTTGAACACTGAAGCTTTCTTT.

The chain recombines TRBV5-6 with TRBJ1-2; D possibly corresponds to TRBD1 (6 bases). Germline V gene sequence: CDR1 SGHDT, CDR2 YYEEEE. The length of the CDR3 is 12 residues. V dropped 4 bases and J dropped 4 bases, with 8 bases sitting between them. The CDR3 sequence is CASSQGPYGYTF. CDR3 bases: TGTGCCAGCAGCCAGGGGCCCTATGGCTACACCTTC.

This clone occurred a few times. V is TRBV6-1 and J is TRBJ2-7; D call uncertain. Per the germline V gene, CDR1 is MNHNS and CDR2 is SASEGT. The CDR3 is 14 residues long. V was cut by 3 bases and J by 3 bases, with 12 bases left in between. The CDR3 DNA reads as TGTGCCAGCAGTGAGATGGCAGTGAGCTACGAGCAGTACTTC. This translates into CASSEMAVSYEQYF.

The J gene is TRBJ1-1, the V gene TRBV7-8; perhaps TRBD1 as D (6 bases). CDR3 length: 14 amino acids. Germline CDR1 reads SGHVS; CDR2 reads FQNEAQ. V was shortened by 5 bases and J by 11 bases, with 21 bases between the two germline ends. The CDR3 DNA is TGTGCCAGCAGCCCTCCACCTGGGCAGGGGTGGGCTTTCTTT. It yields the protein CASSPPPGQGWAFF.